Described below is a single T cell receptor (beta chain) sequence and its context. Its target is unknown. These data come from a study of neoadjuvant anti-PD-1 for oral cavity cancer. On the study more broadly: Patients mostly received three to four biweekly nivolumab doses at 3 mg/kg before surgery.

PBMC libraries mostly used around 0.5 ug of input genomic DNA, with six replicates per sample. Sequencing was performed with immunoSEQ multiplex PCR; in TCRdb, only in-frame clones are kept and a portion is missing. The table includes fewer than 70,000 clones, 79% detected once. Deletions cut 1 base from V and 7 bases from J, with 12 bases between. Germline-derived CDR1 and CDR2 are SGHNT and YYREEE (reference sequence). CDR3 length: 15 residues. The study's findings and limits: Post-nivolumab, blood T cell clonality was significantly elevated in non-responders.

These oral cavity squamous cell carcinomas were HPV-negative and locally advanced. The source was PBMCs, collected before nivolumab (anti-PD-1) treatment. The receptor comes from a person aged 35 to 85 with oral cavity squamous cell carcinoma. This sequence joins TRBV5-4 and TRBJ1-6; D is uncertain. The CDR3 region has the DNA TGTGCCAGCAGCTTGCGGTCAAGTACGAATTCACCCCTCCACTTT. Translating gives CASSLRSSTNSPLHF.